This TCR beta chain was sequenced during a study of T cell responses to AZD1222 COVID-19 vaccine. Notes on the study in general: There were repertoire samples only from the period after the peak T cell response. Donors were chiefly white British, with a greater number of females, and clonal diversity was perhaps underestimated. Of the AZD1222 recipients, only six were seropositive at baseline.

Unmatched junction bases numbered 9, after V lost 3 bases and J lost 6 bases. Germline values: CDR1 LNHDA, CDR2 SQIVND (reference sequence). The CDR3 is 17 residues long. On this clone itself: Its cognate antigen is unknown.

Assay used: immunoSEQ multiplex PCR; TCRdb lists only in-frame clones, some missing. The sample carries about 82,000 clones, over 90% recorded once. The V and J genes are TRBV19 and TRBJ1-5; 12 positions match TRBD1. This TCR was sampled from an adult in good health. The input for sequencing was peripheral blood, taken on day 0 of AZD1222 vaccination. CDR3 in DNA: TGTGCCAGTAGTATTACCGGGACAGGGGGCGGGGGTCAGCCCCAGCATTTT. Amino acids: CASSITGTGGGGQPQHF.